The clone carrying this TCR beta chain was detected once. What it recognizes is unknown. TCRdb re-called the 5' RACE reads through MiXCR, storing one row per CDR3 protein. The sample comprises roughly 410,000 distinct CDR3 sequences, 24% of which are singletons, and roughly 9.7% rests with the top ten. The data were obtained in a study of T-cell memory formation after mild COVID-19. Findings and caveats of the study: Later expanders leaned toward CD4+, whereas clones contracting from day 15 to 85 were balanced CD4/CD8. Those CD4+ clones that contracted were mainly in CM and EM (CD8+ ones in EMRA). That cross-reactive memory joined was suggested by some responding clones appearing in pre-infection memory.

The CDR3 runs 14 residues. V dropped 0 bases and J dropped 6 bases, with 12 bases sitting between them. CDR1 SGHVS and CDR2 FQNEAQ come from the germline V gene. The V gene is TRBV7-8, the J gene TRBJ2-7; either TRBD1 or TRBD2 may supply D (5 bases each). This TCR derives from an adult woman who had mild COVID-19 (a few samples of this study predate the infection). Cell type and time point are not known. Input material: PBMCs or a T cell subset sorted from them (not recorded which). The CDR3 sequence: CASSLAGLGGEQYF. CDR3 sequence (DNA): TGTGCCAGCAGCTTAGCCGGACTTGGGGGCGAGCAGTACTTC.